What follows is one T cell receptor beta chain and its context. Its recognized antigen is unknown. No quality values exist for individual bases; no much larger clone is one base distant. The sample is drawn from a study of shared clonotypes between healthy human individuals (dated by TCRdb to 2020 to 2022). Study-level background: A couple of women and a few men aged 18 to 49 years were included in the cohort. For each donor, three plates each were used for CD4 naive and CD4 memory, two plates were used for CD8 naive, and one plate was used for CD8 memory. Per donor, leukapheresis produced somewhere between about 0.94 and 10 billion PBMCs. To increase sequencing depth and limit assay-specific biases, different laboratories used diverse techniques to prepare libraries and sequence TCR repertoires. The study deeply sequenced blood TCR repertoires of five healthy adults to estimate repertoire size and the extent of clonotype sharing between individuals. The paper as a whole reports these results and caveats: Compared with non-shared clonotypes, the clonotypes found in all four sorted-subset donors had higher generation probabilities. Incomplete sequencing was indicated by rarefaction of sorted-subset datasets, despite the large sequencing depth. Sampling was limited to blood, and TCR repertoires in tissue likely differ from TCR repertoires in blood. When a few donors were compared, the shared fraction of clonotypes was 5% to 6.5% for naive CD4, less than 4% for naive CD8, about 2.4% for memory CD4, and 0.35% to 0.4% for memory CD8. Based on pairwise subsampling, the degree of clonotype sharing among donors was expected to be affected by sequencing depth. Estimated clonotype richness was generally larger for naive than for memory subsets. Because the study included a small number of donors, the genetic and exposure-history diversity represented was limited.

V is reduced by 2 bases and J by 11 bases, leaving a spacing of 7 bases between them. The CDR3, from cysteine to phenylalanine, totals 11 residues. The kept DNA is CDR3 alone, 33 bases in frame from the first base. Sequences MNHEY (CDR1) and SVGAGI (CDR2) are obtained from the germline V gene. Donors were healthy HIV-negative adults with no recently reported acute infections or vaccinations. All donors were Caucasian adults living in Nashville, Tennessee, USA. CD4+ T cells were enriched by magnetic negative selection, after which naive cells were positively selected on CD45RA and the negative fraction was taken as the memory subset. After blood collection by leukapheresis, PBMCs were isolated using Ficoll-Histopaque density gradient centrifugation and then cryopreserved in the vapor phase of liquid nitrogen. Analytical flow cytometry was used to check the purity and quantity of each magnetically sorted T cell population. Each sorted fraction had its genomic DNA isolated and then quantified by UV absorbance on a Nanodrop 2000c.

Using the deep immunoSEQ assay, multiplex PCR amplified TCR CDR3 regions from genomic DNA. For each cell subset, the extracted genomic DNA was distributed evenly across all wells of several immunoSEQ 96-well plates, and each plate served as one replicate. For sorted subsets, roughly 200 ng of genomic DNA, equivalent to 30,000 or so T cell genomes, went into each replicate PCR. Purified libraries were quantified with a Qubit 3.0 fluorometer, sized on a Bioanalyzer 2100, and re-quantified with the KAPA Library Quantification kit. Every immunoSEQ 96-well plate was sequenced on a dedicated single-read 150-cycle Illumina NextSeq 550 flow cell. As for the original processing: Because only junctional sequences without quality scores were contained in the immunoSEQ output, filtering matching that applied to full-length reads could not be performed. Sequences were annotated with PyIR, a Python wrapper for IgBLAST v1.9, using IMGT germline references to assign V/J genes and CDR3. Reads were removed for weak V/J assignments (E-value above 1e-6), missing CDR3, stop codons, out-of-frame junctions, or ambiguous translated residues. V3J clonotypes were defined as sequences sharing the same inferred V gene, J gene, and CDR3 amino acid sequence. Percentage overlap between repertoires was computed as shared unique clonotypes divided by the size of the smaller repertoire. RTK rarefaction, the Chao1 estimator, and Recon v2.1 estimates of unobserved clonotypes were used to assess repertoire richness. Generation probabilities for all TCRbeta clonotypes obtained by the gDNA method from a handful of donors were computed using OLGA. Entries here come from immuneACCESS through TCRdb and include only in-frame sequences with V and J called. Some clones fail to appear in such tables; in the studies checked, an unresolved V gene covers under half of the shortfall, and the cause of the remainder is unknown. That table supplies the V and J calls and clone size; D and trimming were determined from the DNA. The sample contains around 2,000,000 clones, 95% of them found a single time. The ten largest clonotypes hold more than 0.1% of the sample.

This TCR was sampled from a man aged 18 to 35 in good health. The V and J segments used are TRBV6-5 and TRBJ2-1; TRBD1 could be the D gene, as 5 bases match. The sample comprised naive CD4+ T cells sorted from blood. The cell subset or site label here, explained by the study, means: CD45RA+ positively selected. In nucleotide form, the sequence is TGTGCCAGCAGTTACATGGGGCAGCAGTTCTTC. This gives the protein CASSYMGQQFF.